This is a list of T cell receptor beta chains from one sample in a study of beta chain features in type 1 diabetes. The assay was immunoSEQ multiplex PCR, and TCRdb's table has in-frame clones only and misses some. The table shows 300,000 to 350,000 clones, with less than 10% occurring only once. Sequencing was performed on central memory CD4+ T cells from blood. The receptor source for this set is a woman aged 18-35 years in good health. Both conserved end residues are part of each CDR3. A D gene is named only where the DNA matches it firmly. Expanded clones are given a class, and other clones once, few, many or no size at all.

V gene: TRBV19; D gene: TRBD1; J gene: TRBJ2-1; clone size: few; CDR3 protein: CASRGQGLGSEQFF; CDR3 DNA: TGTGCCAGTAGAGGACAGGGGTTAGGGAGTGAGCAGTTCTTC
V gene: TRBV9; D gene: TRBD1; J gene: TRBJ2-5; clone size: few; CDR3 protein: CASSVGQGAGETQYF; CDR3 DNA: TGTGCCAGCAGCGTAGGACAGGGGGCCGGGGAGACCCAGTACTTC
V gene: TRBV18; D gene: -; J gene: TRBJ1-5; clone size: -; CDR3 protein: CASSPSEGLGNQPQHF; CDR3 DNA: TGTGCCAGCTCACCTTCGGAGGGATTAGGCAATCAGCCCCAGCATTTT
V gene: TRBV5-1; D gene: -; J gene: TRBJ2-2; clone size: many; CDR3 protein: CASSLQENRNTGELFF; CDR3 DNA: TGCGCCAGCAGCCTACAGGAAAACCGTAACACCGGGGAGCTGTTTTTT
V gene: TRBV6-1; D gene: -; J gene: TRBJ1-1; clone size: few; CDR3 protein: CASSLPSVGAFF; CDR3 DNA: TGTGCCAGCAGTCTACCGAGTGTAGGGGCTTTCTTT
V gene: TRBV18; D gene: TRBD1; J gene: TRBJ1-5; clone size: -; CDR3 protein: CASSPSQGEHQPQHF; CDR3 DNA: TGTGCCAGCTCACCAAGTCAGGGGGAACATCAGCCCCAGCATTTT
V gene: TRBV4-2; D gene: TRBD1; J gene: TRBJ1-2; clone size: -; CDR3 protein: CASSQDANRGDYGYTF; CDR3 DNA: TGTGCCAGCAGCCAAGACGCAAACAGGGGGGACTATGGCTACACCTTC
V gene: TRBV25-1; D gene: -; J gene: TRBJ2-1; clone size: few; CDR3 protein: CASGEQRNEQFF; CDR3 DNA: TGTGCCAGCGGCGAACAGAGGAATGAGCAGTTCTTC
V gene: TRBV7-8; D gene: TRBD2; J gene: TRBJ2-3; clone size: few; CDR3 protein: CASSLARGRTRPLRKDTQYF; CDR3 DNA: TGTGCCAGCAGCTTAGCGCGAGGCAGGACTAGACCCCTTCGGAAAGATACGCAGTATTTT
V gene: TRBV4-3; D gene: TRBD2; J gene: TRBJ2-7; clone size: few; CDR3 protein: CASSQEWGGYEQYF; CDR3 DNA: TGCGCCAGCAGCCAAGAATGGGGGGGGTACGAGCAGTACTTC
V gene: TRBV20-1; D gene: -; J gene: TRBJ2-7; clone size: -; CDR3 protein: CSARQLYEQYF; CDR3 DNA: TGCAGTGCGCGACAGCTTTACGAGCAGTACTTC
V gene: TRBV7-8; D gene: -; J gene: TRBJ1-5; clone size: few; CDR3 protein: CASSLAGPAFSNQPQHF; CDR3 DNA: TGTGCCAGCAGCTTAGCCGGTCCGGCCTTTAGCAATCAGCCCCAGCATTTT
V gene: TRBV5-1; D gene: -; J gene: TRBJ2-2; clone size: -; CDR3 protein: CASSTTGTNTGELFF; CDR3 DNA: TGCGCCAGCAGCACCACAGGGACCAACACCGGGGAGCTGTTTTTT
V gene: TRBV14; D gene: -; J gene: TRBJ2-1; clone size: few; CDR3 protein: CASSPRLGNEQFF; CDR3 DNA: TGTGCCAGCAGCCCCCGACTCGGCAATGAGCAGTTCTTC
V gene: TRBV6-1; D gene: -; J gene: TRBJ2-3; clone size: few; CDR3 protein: CASSESGNGIDTQYF; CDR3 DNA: TGTGCCAGCAGTGAGTCTGGGAATGGGATAGATACGCAGTATTTT
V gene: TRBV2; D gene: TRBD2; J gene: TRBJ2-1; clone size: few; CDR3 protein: CASTANSGSLYNEQFF; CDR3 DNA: TGTGCCAGCACCGCTAATAGCGGGAGCCTCTACAATGAGCAGTTCTTC
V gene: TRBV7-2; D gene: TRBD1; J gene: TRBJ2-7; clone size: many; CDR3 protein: CASSLGDRRYEQYF; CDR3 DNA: TGTGCCAGCAGCTTAGGGGACAGGAGATACGAGCAGTACTTC
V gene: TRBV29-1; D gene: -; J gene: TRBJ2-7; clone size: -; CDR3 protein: CSVAPGGGEQYF; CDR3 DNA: TGCAGCGTGGCTCCGGGGGGCGGCGAGCAGTACTTC
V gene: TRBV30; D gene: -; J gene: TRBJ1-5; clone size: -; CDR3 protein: CAWSVEPQHF; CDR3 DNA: TGTGCCTGGAGTGTAGAACCCCAGCATTTT
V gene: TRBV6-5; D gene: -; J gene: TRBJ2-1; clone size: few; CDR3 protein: CASSSVLPLYNEQFF; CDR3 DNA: TGTGCCAGCAGTTCCGTTCTCCCACTATACAATGAGCAGTTCTTC
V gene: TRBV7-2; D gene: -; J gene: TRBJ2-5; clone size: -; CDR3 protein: CASSLGYGSFETQYF; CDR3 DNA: TGTGCCAGCAGCTTAGGTTACGGGAGTTTTGAGACCCAGTACTTC
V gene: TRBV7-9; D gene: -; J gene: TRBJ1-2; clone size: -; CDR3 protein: CASSYRVGGYTF; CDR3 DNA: TGTGCCAGCAGCTACAGGGTTGGGGGCTACACCTTC
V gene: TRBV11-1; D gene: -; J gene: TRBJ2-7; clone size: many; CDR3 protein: CASSFEAASYEQYF; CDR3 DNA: TGTGCCAGCAGCTTCGAAGCGGCGTCCTACGAGCAGTACTTC
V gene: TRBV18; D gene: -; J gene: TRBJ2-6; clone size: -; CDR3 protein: CASSLVSWGSGANVLTF; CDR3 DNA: TGTGCCAGCTCACTAGTTTCCTGGGGATCTGGGGCCAACGTCCTGACTTTC
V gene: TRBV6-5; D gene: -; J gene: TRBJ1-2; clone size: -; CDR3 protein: CASSPVAAPYGYTF; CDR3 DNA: TGTGCCAGCAGCCCCGTAGCGGCGCCCTATGGCTACACCTTC
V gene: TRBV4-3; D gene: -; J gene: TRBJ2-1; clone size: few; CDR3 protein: CASSQAYSRNNEQFF; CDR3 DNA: TGCGCCAGCAGCCAAGCATACTCCCGCAACAATGAGCAGTTCTTC
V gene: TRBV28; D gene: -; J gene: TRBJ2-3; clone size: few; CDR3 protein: CASTGSGDTQYF; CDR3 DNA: TGTGCCAGCACTGGGTCAGGAGATACGCAGTATTTT
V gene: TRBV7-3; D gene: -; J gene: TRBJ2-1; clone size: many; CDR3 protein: CASSLGSGHYNEQFF; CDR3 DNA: TGTGCCAGCAGCTTAGGGTCGGGACATTACAATGAGCAGTTCTTC
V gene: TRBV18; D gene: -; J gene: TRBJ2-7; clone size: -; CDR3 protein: CASSLQGTYEQYF; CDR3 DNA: TGTGCCAGCTCTCTGCAGGGGACCTACGAGCAGTACTTC
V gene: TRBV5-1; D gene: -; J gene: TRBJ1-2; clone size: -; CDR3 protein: CASSNNYGYTF; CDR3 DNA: TGCGCCAGCAGCAATAACTATGGCTACACCTTC
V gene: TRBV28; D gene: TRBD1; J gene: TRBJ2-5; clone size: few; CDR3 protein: CASSSPGQGLPETQYF; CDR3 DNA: TGTGCCAGCAGTTCTCCGGGACAGGGTCTCCCAGAGACCCAGTACTTC
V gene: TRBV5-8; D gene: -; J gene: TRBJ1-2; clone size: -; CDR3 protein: CASSLPTVIYGYTF; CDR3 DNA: TGTGCCAGCAGCCTGCCTACAGTGATCTATGGCTACACCTTC
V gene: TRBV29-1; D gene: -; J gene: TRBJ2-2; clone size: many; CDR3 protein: CSALRDIDTGELFF; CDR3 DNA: TGCAGCGCCCTCCGGGACATAGACACCGGGGAGCTGTTTTTT
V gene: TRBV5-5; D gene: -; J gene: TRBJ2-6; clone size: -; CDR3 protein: CASSQVQASGANVLTF; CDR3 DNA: TGTGCCAGCAGCCAAGTTCAAGCCTCTGGGGCCAACGTCCTGACTTTC
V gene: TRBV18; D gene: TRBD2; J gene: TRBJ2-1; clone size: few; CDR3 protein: CASSPSLAGGGYNEQFF; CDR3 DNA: TGTGCCAGCTCACCCTCGCTAGCGGGAGGTGGCTACAATGAGCAGTTCTTC
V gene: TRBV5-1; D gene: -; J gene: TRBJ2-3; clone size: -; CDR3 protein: CASSLAGYTDTQYF; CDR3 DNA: TGCGCCAGCAGCTTGGCCGGATACACAGATACGCAGTATTTT
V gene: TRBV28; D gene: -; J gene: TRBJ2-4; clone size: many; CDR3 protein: CASSFQGAKNIQYF; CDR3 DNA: TGTGCCAGCAGTTTTCAGGGGGCCAAAAACATTCAGTACTTC
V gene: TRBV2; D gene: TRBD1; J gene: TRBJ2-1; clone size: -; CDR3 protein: CASRGQMGHNEQFF; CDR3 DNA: TGTGCCAGCAGGGGACAGATGGGTCACAATGAGCAGTTCTTC
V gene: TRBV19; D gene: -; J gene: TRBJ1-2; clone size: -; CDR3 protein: CASSYGGTNYGYTF; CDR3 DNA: TGTGCCAGTAGTTACGGGGGGACTAACTATGGCTACACCTTC
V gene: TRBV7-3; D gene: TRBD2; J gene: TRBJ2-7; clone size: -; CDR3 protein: CASSATTSGSDSCCEQYF; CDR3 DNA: TGTGCCAGCAGCGCCACTACTAGCGGGAGCGATTCATGTTGCGAGCAGTACTTC
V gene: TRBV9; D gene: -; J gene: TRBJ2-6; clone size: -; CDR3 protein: CASSVQAGSGANVLTF; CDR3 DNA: TGTGCCAGCAGCGTCCAAGCTGGCTCTGGGGCCAACGTCCTGACTTTC
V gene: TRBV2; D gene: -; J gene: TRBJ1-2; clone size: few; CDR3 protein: CASSGDLGDGYTF; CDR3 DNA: TGTGCCAGCAGTGGGGACTTAGGAGATGGCTACACCTTC
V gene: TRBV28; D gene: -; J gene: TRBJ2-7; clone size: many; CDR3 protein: CASSLLPRDEQYF; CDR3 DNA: TGTGCCAGCAGTTTGCTTCCCCGGGACGAGCAGTACTTC
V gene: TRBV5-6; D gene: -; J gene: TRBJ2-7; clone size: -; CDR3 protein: CASSRTQPVEQYF; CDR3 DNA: TGTGCCAGCAGCCGAACTCAGCCAGTCGAGCAGTACTTC
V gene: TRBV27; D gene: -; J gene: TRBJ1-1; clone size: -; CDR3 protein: CASSFGRKNTEAFF; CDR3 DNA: TGTGCCAGCAGTTTTGGACGGAAGAACACTGAAGCTTTCTTT
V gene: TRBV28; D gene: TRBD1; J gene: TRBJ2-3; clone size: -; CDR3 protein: CASRTRQGARTDTQYF; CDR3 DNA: TGTGCCAGCAGGACCAGACAGGGGGCGAGGACAGATACGCAGTATTTT
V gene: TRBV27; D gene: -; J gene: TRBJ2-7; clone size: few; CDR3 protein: CASSSTRGYEQYF; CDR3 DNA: TGTGCCAGCAGTTCTACTAGGGGGTACGAGCAGTACTTC
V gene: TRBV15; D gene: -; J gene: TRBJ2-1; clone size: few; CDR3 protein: CATSRGWGVENNEQFF; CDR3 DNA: TGTGCCACCAGCAGAGGTTGGGGGGTTGAAAACAATGAGCAGTTCTTC
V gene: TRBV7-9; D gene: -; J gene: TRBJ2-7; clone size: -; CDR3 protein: CASSLASTGSYEQYF; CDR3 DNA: TGTGCCAGCAGCTTAGCGTCGACAGGTTCATACGAGCAGTACTTC
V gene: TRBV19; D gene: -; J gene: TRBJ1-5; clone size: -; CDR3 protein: CASSQRDQPQHF; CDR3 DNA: TGTGCCAGTAGTCAAAGAGATCAGCCCCAGCATTTT
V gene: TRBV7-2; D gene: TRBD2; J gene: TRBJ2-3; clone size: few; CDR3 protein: CASSLRRLAGGRDTQYF; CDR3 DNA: TGTGCCAGCAGCTTGAGGAGACTAGCGGGAGGACGGGATACGCAGTATTTT